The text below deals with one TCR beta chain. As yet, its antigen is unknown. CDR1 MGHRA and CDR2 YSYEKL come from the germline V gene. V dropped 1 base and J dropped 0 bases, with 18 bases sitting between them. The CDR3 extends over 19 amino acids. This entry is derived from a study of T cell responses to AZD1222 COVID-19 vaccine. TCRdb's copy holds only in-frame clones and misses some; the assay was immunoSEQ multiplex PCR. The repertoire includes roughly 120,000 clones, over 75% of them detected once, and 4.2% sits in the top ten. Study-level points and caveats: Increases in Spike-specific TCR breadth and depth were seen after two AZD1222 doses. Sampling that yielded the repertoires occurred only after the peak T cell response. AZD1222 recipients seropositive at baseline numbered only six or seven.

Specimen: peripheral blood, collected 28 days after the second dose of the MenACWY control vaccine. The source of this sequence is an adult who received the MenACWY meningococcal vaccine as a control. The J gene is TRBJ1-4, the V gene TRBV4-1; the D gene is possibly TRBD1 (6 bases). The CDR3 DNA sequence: TGCGCCAGCAGCCAAGCGGGGGCTCCAACACCCGCAACTAATGAAAAACTGTTTTTT. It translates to CASSQAGAPTPATNEKLFF.